These T cell receptor beta chains were read from a single sample in a study of breast tumors, draining lymph nodes, adjacent tissues. TCRdb used MiXCR to reprocess the multiplex PCR reads, holding one entry per CDR3 protein. This sample has approximately 190,000 distinct CDR3 sequences, with about 32% found just once. What was sequenced was axillary lymph node tissue. The receptors stem from a female donor with breast cancer. Some clones in this sample may be carry-over from other donors' samples. Both conserved end residues are part of each CDR3. The D gene is left open where the match is weak. The size entry is marked missing in some rows and otherwise reads once, few, many or a size class.

size | J | V | D | DNA | CDR3
- | TRBJ2-3 | TRBV20-1 | TRBD2 | TGCAGTGCTCCTATAGCGGGAGGGGTAGATACGCAGTATTTT | CSAPIAGGVDTQYF
- | TRBJ1-1 | TRBV5-4 | - | TGTGCCAGCAGCTTGAAGCAGGGCGGAGACACTGAAGCTTTCTTT | CASSLKQGGDTEAFF
- | TRBJ2-7 | TRBV6-2/TRBV6-3 | TRBD1 | TGTGCCAGCAGTTACCCCGGACAGGACTACGAGCAGTACTTC | CASSYPGQDYEQYF
once | TRBJ2-1 | TRBV2 | - | TGTGCCAGCAGTGACAGGTCGGCGGGGGAGCAGTTCTTC | CASSDRSAGEQFF
- | TRBJ1-2 | TRBV30 | - | TGTGCCTGGAGTTTAGTAGGGTATCCTAACTATGGCTACACCTTC | CAWSLVGYPNYGYTF
many | TRBJ2-7 | TRBV30 | TRBD2 | TGTGCCTGGAGTGTACGTAGGGGACTAGCGAACTCCTACGAGCAGTACTTC | CAWSVRRGLANSYEQYF
many | TRBJ2-3 | TRBV11-1 | TRBD2 | TGTGCCAGCAGCTTAAGGCGGGGGGGCCGCACAGATACGCAGTATTTT | CASSLRRGGRTDTQYF
- | TRBJ2-3 | TRBV11-1 | - | TGTGCCAGCACCAGGGGGGCAGGAGATACGCAGTATTTT | CASTRGAGDTQYF
- | TRBJ1-3 | TRBV11-2 | - | TGTGCCAGCAGCTTAGGCCCAAAGGGGGGAAACACCATATATTTT | CASSLGPKGGNTIYF
many | TRBJ2-5 | TRBV5-1 | TRBD2 | TGCGCCAGCAGCTTGAGGGACTATGGAGAGACCCAGTACTTC | CASSLRDYGETQYF
many | TRBJ2-7 | TRBV7-2 | - | TGTGCCAGCAGCTTAGGGGCAGGACTCTCCTACGAGCAGTACTTC | CASSLGAGLSYEQYF
- | TRBJ1-1 | TRBV5-1 | TRBD1 | TGCGCCAGCAGCCGGACAGGGCAGACTGAAGCTTTCTTT | CASSRTGQTEAFF
many | TRBJ2-1 | TRBV7-9 | - | TGTGCCAGCAGCCGGGACCGCAACAATGAGCAGTTCTTC | CASSRDRNNEQFF
once | TRBJ1-5 | TRBV11-2 | - | TGTGCCAGCAGCTTAGCCGGGACTAGCGGGTACGAGCATTTT | CASSLAGTSGYEHF
- | TRBJ1-5 | TRBV5-1 | - | TGCGCCAGCAGCTTGTGGGCGGGCGATCACCCCCAGCATTTT | CASSLWAGDHPQHF
- | TRBJ1-3 | TRBV29-1 | - | TGCAGCGTACGGGGGGCAGTTGGAAACACCATATATTTT | CSVRGAVGNTIYF
many | TRBJ2-7 | TRBV11-2 | TRBD1 | TGTGCCAGCAGCCCCTACGGGACAGGGAGTTCCTACGAGCAGTACTTC | CASSPYGTGSSYEQYF
many | TRBJ2-3 | TRBV6-4 | - | TGTGCCAGCAGTGACGACTGGGGGTCAGATACGCAGTATTTT | CASSDDWGSDTQYF
many | TRBJ1-4 | TRBV4-3 | TRBD1 | TGCGCCAGCAGCCCGAGCGGGACAGGTTTTGAAAAACTGTTTTTT | CASSPSGTGFEKLFF
many | TRBJ1-5 | TRBV6-5 | TRBD1 | TGTGCCAGCAGTCCACGGGGGGGCAGGGGGAGTCAGCCCCAGCATTTT | CASSPRGGRGSQPQHF
many | TRBJ2-2 | TRBV7-3 | TRBD1 | TGTGCCAGCAGCAAGGGACAGGGTTACACCGGGGAGCTGTTTTTT | CASSKGQGYTGELFF
many | TRBJ2-1 | TRBV5-1 | TRBD1 | TGCGCCAGCAGCGGGGGACAGCTTTTCTCCTACAATGAGCAGTTCTTC | CASSGGQLFSYNEQFF
many | TRBJ1-5 | TRBV19 | - | TGTGCCAGTAGTATCGCAGGGATAGACAATCAGCCCCAGCATTTT | CASSIAGIDNQPQHF
many | TRBJ2-7 | TRBV3-1 | TRBD1 | TGTGCCAGCAGCCAAGATTCGGGACAGGAGCAGTACTTC | CASSQDSGQEQYF
many | TRBJ2-7 | TRBV7-3 | - | TGTGCCAGCAGCCCCTACCCCGGAGCCTACGAGCAGTACTTC | CASSPYPGAYEQYF
many | TRBJ2-3 | TRBV11-3 | - | TGTGCCAGCAGCTTAGAGGGTCGGGATCCCCAGTATTTT | CASSLEGRDPQYF
many | TRBJ2-7 | TRBV7-2 | TRBD1 | TGTGCCAGCAGCCCCCGACAGGGGCCCTACGAGCAGTACTTC | CASSPRQGPYEQYF
- | TRBJ1-2 | TRBV15 | - | TGTGCCACCAGCAGAGACATTGGACAGTCTGGCTACACCTTC | CATSRDIGQSGYTF
many | TRBJ2-2 | TRBV20-1 | TRBD2 | TGCAGTGCTAGCCCCCTCTCGGGACTAGCGGGAGTGGGAGCGGGCACCGGGGAGCTGTTTTTT | CSASPLSGLAGVGAGTGELFF
many | TRBJ1-2 | TRBV12-3/TRBV12-4 | - | TGTGCCAGCAGTGATCAAGGCCTAGCTAACTATGGCTACACCTTC | CASSDQGLANYGYTF
- | TRBJ1-6 | TRBV9 | TRBD1 | TGTGCCAGCAGCGCTTCCGGGACAGCTTCACCCCTCCACTTT | CASSASGTASPLHF
many | TRBJ2-7 | TRBV7-3 | - | TGTGCCAGCAGCTTAGGGTCCACACCCCCCTACGAGCAGTACTTC | CASSLGSTPPYEQYF
many | TRBJ2-1 | TRBV2 | - | TGTGCCAGCAGTGAACGTGAAAACAATGAGCAGTTCTTC | CASSERENNEQFF
many | TRBJ2-3 | TRBV5-1 | - | TGCGCCAGCAGCCTCCAAAGGGATACGCAGTATTTT | CASSLQRDTQYF
- | TRBJ1-5 | TRBV25-1 | - | - | CACSARGLGQGHNQPQHF